These T cell receptor beta chains were read from a single sample in a study of cytomegalovirus exposure and HLA in healthy donors. The data were produced by immunoSEQ multiplex PCR, yet TCRdb's version contains in-frame clones alone and is incomplete. The sample contains some 150,000 clones, approximately 85% of which appear only once. The sample comprised PBMCs. All receptors derive from a woman between 18 and 29 years old in good health and CMV-seronegative. Both conserved end residues are trimmed from each CDR3. Fields, in order: J gene, V gene, CDR3 protein.

TRBJ2-2 | TRBV7-2 | ASSPVRGGAEELF
TRBJ2-3 | TRBV5-6 | ASSVIRGRTDTQY
TRBJ2-3 | TRBV10-3 | AISGGSTDTQY
TRBJ1-2 | TRBV28 | ASTLLTGNYGYT
TRBJ1-1 | TRBV19 | ASSRQGLGAEAF
TRBJ1-5 | TRBV27 | ASRGQGPISSNQPQH
TRBJ1-3 | TRBV6-5 | ASSYADSSGNTIY
TRBJ2-7 | TRBV16 | ASSQTRTLGGEQY
TRBJ1-2 | TRBV19 | ASSIDRVDGYT
TRBJ1-2 | TRBV10-3 | AISSGQLYGYT
TRBJ2-7 | TRBV11-2 | ASSARRDRGSPYEQY
TRBJ2-7 | TRBV27 | ASSSRRPSGTLI
TRBJ1-6 | TRBV30 | AWSDGGRDSPLH
TRBJ1-5 | TRBV28 | ASTPPARYDQPQH
TRBJ2-5 | TRBV6-6 | ASSYDPPEGETQY
TRBJ2-3 | TRBV6-5 | ASSRGLAGPDTQY
TRBJ2-5 | TRBV5-8 | ASDGPQETQY
TRBJ2-7 | TRBV4-1 | ASSQPGQGAGYEQY
TRBJ2-1 | TRBV28 | ASSSTGGESYNEQF
TRBJ2-1 | TRBV10-3 | AIMTSGGEGNEQF
TRBJ2-2 | TRBV11-3 | ASSLGSGPYTGELF
TRBJ1-5 | TRBV23-1 | ASSHGAQPQH
TRBJ1-4 | TRBV28 | ASRPHGGGEKLF
TRBJ1-3 | TRBV11-2 | ASSPAGGAGNTIY
TRBJ2-3 | TRBV10-3 | AISESPGVSTDTQY
TRBJ2-3 | TRBV4-3 | ASSLGHGDTQY
TRBJ1-5 | TRBV20-1 | SARGTRPQH
TRBJ2-2 | TRBV4-3 | ASSQDRVGGLGAGELF
TRBJ2-7 | TRBV7-2 | ASSLEVYEQY
TRBJ1-2 | TRBV5-1 | ASSLGGAGGYGYT
TRBJ2-2 | TRBV19 | ASDGLAAGTGELF
TRBJ1-4 | TRBV5-1 | ASSLASGNEKLF
TRBJ2-5 | TRBV2 | ASSEARREETQY
TRBJ2-3 | TRBV4-3 | ASSQEIAESTDTQY
TRBJ2-7 | TRBV2 | ASNKEQGSYEQY
TRBJ2-5 | TRBV5-1 | ASSTERGARETQY
TRBJ2-1 | TRBV7-6 | ASSPIGTVYYNEQF
TRBJ1-2 | TRBV19 | ASSTQQGHYGYT